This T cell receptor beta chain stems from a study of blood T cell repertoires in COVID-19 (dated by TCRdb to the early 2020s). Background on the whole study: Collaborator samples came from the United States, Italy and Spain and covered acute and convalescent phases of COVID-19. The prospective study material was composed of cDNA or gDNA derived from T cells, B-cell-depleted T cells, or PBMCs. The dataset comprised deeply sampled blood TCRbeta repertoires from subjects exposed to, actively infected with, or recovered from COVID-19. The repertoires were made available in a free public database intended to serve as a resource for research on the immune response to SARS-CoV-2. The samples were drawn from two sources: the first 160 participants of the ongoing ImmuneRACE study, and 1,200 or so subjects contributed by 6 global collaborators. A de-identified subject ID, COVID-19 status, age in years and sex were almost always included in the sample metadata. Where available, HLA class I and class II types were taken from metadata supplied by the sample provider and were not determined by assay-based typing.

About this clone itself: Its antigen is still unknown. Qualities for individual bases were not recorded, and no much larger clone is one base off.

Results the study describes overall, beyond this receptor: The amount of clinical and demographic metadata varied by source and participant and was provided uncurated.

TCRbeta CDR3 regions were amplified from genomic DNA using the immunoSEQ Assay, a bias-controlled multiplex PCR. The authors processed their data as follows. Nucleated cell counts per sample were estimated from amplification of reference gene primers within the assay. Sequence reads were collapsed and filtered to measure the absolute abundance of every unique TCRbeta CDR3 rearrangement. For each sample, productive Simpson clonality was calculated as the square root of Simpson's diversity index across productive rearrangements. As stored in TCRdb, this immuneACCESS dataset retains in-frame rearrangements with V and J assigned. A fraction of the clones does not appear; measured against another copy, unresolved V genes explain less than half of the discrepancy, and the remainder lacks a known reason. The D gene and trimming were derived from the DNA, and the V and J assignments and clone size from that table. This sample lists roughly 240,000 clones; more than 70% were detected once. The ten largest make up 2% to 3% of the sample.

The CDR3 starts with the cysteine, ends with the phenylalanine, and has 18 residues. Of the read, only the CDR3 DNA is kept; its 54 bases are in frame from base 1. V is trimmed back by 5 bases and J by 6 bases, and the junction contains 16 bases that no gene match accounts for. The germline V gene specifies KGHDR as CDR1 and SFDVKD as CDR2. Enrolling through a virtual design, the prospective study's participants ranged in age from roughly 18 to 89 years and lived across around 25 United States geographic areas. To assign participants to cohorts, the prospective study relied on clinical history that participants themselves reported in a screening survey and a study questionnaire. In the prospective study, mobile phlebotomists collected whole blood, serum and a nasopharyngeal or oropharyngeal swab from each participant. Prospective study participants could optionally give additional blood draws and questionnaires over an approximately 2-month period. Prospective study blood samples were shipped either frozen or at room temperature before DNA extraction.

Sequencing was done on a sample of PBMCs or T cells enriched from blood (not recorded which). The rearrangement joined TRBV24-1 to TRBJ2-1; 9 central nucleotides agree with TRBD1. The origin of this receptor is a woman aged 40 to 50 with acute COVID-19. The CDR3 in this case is CATSAPWTGERSLNEQFF. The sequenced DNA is TGTGCCACCAGTGCCCCGTGGACAGGGGAACGGTCCCTCAATGAGCAGTTCTTC.